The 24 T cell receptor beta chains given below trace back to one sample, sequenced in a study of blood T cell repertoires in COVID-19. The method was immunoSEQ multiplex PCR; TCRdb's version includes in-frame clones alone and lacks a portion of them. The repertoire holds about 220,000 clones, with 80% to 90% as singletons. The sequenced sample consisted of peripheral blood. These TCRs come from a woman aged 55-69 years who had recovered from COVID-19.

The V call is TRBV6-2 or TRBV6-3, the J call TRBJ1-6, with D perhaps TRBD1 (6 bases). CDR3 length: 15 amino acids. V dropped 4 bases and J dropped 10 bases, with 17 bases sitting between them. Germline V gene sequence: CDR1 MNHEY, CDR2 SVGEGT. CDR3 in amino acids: CASSLPTGGDSPLHF. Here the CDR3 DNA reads TGTGCCAGCAGTTTACCGACAGGTGGGGACTCACCCCTCCACTTT.

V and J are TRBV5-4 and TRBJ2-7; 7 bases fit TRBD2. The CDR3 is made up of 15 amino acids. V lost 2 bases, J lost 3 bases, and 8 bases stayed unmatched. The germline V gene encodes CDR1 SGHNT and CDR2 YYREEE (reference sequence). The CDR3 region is CASSFGSGQVYEQYF. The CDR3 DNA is TGTGCCAGCAGCTTCGGTAGCGGGCAGGTCTACGAGCAGTACTTC.

The CDR3 region is CASSRGPSSGANVLTF. CDR3 nucleotide sequence: TGCGCCAGCTCCAGGGGACCGAGCTCTGGGGCCAACGTCCTGACTTTC. This chain connects TRBV4-1 to TRBJ2-6, with TRBD1 as a possible D gene (6 bases). The CDR3 length is 16 residues. Germline loops: CDR1 MGHRA, CDR2 YSYEKL. Trimming pared 8 bases from V and 0 bases from J, leaving 14 bases between.

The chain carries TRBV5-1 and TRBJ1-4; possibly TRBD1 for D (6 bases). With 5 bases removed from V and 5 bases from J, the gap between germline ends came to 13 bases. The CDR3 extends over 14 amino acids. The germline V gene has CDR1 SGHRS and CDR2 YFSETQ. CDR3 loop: CASRIGTGNEKLFF. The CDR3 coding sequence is TGCGCCAGCAGGATTGGTACAGGGAATGAAAAACTGTTTTTT.

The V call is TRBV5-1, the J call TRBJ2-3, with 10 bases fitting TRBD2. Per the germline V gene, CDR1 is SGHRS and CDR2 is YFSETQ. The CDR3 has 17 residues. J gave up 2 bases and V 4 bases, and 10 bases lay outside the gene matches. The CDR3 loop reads CASSAGLSGGNTDTQYF. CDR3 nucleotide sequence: TGCGCCAGCAGCGCGGGACTTAGCGGGGGGAACACAGATACGCAGTATTTT.

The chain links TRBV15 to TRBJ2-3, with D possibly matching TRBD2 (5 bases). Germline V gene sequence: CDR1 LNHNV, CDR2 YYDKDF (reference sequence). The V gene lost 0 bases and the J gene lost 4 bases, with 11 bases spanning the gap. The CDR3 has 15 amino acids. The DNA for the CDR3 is TGTGCCACCAGCAGAGATCGGGGAGTAGCAGATACGCAGTATTTT. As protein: CATSRDRGVADTQYF.

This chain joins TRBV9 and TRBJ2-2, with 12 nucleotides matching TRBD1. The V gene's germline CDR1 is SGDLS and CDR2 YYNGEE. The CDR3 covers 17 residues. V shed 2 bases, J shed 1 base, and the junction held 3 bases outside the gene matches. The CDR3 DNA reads TGTGCCAGCAGCGTGGGGACAGGGGGCGTGAACACCGGGGAGCTGTTTTTT. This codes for CASSVGTGGVNTGELFF.

CDR3 sequence (DNA): TGTGCCAGCAGCTTCCGGGACTACCCGGGCACAGATACGCAGTATTTT. Protein product: CASSFRDYPGTDTQYF. The V and J genes are TRBV11-3 and TRBJ2-3; TRBD2 agrees at 7 bases. The CDR3 is made up of 16 amino acids. From germline, CDR1 is SGHNT and CDR2 YENEEA. V trimming: 3 bases; J trimming: 1 base; junction bases outside the gene matches: 7.

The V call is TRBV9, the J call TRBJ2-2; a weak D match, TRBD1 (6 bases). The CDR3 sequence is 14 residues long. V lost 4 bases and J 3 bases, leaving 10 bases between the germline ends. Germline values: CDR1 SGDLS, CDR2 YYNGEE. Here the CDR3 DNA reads TGTGCCAGCAGCCCTCAGGGGTACACCGGGGAGCTGTTTTTT. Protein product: CASSPQGYTGELFF.

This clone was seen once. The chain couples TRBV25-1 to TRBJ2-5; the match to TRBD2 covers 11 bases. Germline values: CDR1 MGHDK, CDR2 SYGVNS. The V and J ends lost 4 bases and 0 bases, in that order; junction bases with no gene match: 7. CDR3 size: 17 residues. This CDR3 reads CASSGLAGGGYQETQYF. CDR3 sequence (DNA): TGTGCCAGCAGTGGGCTAGCGGGGGGCGGGTACCAAGAGACCCAGTACTTC.

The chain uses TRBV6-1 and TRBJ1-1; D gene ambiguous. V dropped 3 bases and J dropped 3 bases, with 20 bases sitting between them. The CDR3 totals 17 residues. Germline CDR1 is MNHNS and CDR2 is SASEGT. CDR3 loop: CASSDIRLSWRHTEAFF. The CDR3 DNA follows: TGTGCCAGCAGTGACATCAGGCTGTCTTGGCGTCACACTGAAGCTTTCTTT.

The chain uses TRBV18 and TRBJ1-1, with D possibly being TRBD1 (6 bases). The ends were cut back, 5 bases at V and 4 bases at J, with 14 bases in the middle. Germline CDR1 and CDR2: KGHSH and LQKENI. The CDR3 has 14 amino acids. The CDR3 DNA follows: TGTGCCAGCTCAGCCCTCGGGGGGCGCACTGAAGCTTTCTTT. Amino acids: CASSALGGRTEAFF.

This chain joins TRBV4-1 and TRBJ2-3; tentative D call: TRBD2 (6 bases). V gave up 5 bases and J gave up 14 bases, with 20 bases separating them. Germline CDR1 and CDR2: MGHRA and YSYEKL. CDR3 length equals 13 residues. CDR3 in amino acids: CASSEGPGVTGYF. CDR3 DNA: TGCGCCAGCAGCGAAGGTCCGGGGGTCACGGGGTATTTT.

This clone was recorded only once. CDR3 region: CASSGGRQGSNYGYTF. The CDR3, as DNA: TGTGCCAGCAGTGGGGGAAGACAGGGGTCTAACTATGGCTACACCTTC. The V and J genes are TRBV25-1 and TRBJ1-2, with TRBD1 identical over 8 bases. Germline CDR1 and CDR2: MGHDK and SYGVNS. This CDR3 contains 16 residues. V trimming: 4 bases; J trimming: 0 bases; junction bases outside the gene matches: 7.

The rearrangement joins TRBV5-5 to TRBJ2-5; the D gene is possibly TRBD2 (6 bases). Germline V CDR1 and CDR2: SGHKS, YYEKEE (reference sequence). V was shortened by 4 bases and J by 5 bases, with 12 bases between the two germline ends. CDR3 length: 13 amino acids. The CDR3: CASSIRLDETQYF. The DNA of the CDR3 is TGTGCCAGCAGCATACGACTAGACGAGACCCAGTACTTC.

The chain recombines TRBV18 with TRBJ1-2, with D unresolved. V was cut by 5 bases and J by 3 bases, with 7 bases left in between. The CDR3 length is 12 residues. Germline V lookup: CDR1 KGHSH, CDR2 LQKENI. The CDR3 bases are TGTGCCAGCTCATCAGTGGACTATGGCTACACCTTC. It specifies CASSSVDYGYTF.

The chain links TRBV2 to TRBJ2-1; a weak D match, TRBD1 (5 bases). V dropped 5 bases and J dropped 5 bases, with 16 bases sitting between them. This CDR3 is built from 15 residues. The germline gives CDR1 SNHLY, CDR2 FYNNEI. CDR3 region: CASSFTGRTNNEQFF. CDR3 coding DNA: TGTGCCAGCAGTTTTACCGGACGGACAAACAATGAGCAGTTCTTC.

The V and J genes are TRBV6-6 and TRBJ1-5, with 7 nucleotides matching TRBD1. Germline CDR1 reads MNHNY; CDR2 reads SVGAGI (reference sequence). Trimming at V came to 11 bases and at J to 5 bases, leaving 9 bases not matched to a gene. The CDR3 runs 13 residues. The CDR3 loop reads CAGKGGRDQPQHF. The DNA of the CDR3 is TGTGCCGGGAAAGGGGGCAGGGATCAGCCCCAGCATTTT.

As DNA, the CDR3 is TGTGCCAGTAGTTTAAGCGGCGGGGGCACAGATACGCAGTATTTT. It codes for CASSLSGGGTDTQYF. The chain has TRBV19 and TRBJ2-3, with a possible D match to TRBD2 (6 bases). V was shortened by 5 bases and J by 1 base, with 13 bases between the two germline ends. This CDR3 has 15 amino acids. Germline V gene sequence: CDR1 LNHDA, CDR2 SQIVND (reference sequence).

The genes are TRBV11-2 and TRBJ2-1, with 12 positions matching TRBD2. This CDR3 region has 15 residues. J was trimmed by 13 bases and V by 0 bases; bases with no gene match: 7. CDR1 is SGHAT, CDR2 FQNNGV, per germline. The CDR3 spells CASSLELAGGLLQFF. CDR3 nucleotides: TGTGCCAGCAGCTTAGAACTAGCGGGGGGATTGTTACAGTTCTTC.

CDR3 DNA sequence: TGTGCCAGCAGTTACGGGGCTACCTCGAGCACAGATACGCAGTATTTT. This codes for CASSYGATSSTDTQYF. This rearrangement joins TRBV6-2 or TRBV6-3 to TRBJ2-3; TRBD1 is a possible D gene (5 bases). The V end was cut by 2 bases, the J end by 0 bases, with 12 bases between. Germline-derived CDR1 and CDR2 are MNHEY and SVGEGT. The CDR3 has 16 amino acids.

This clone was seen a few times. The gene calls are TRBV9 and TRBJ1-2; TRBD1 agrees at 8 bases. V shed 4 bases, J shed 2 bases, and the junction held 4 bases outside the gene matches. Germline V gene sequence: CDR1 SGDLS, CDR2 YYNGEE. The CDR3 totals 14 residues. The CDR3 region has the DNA TGTGCCAGCAGCAAGGACAGGGACAACTATGGCTACACCTTC. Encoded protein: CASSKDRDNYGYTF.

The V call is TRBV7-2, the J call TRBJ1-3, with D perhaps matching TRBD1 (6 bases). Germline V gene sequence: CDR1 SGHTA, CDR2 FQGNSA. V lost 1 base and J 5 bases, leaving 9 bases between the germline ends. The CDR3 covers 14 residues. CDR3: CASSLDRARNTIYF. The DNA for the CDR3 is TGTGCCAGCAGCTTAGACAGGGCAAGAAACACCATATATTTT.

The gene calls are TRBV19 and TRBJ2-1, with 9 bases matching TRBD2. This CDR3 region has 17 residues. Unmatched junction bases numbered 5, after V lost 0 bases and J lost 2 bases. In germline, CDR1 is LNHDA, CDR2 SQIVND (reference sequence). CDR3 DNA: TGTGCCAGTAGTATAGATGTCGCTAGCGGGGCCTACAATGAGCAGTTCTTC. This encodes CASSIDVASGAYNEQFF. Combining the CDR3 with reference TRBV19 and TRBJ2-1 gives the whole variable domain DGGITQSPKYLFRKEGQNVTLSCEQNLNHDAMYWYRQDPGQGLRLIYYSQIVNDFQKGDIAEGYSVSREKKESFPLTVTSAQKNPTAFYLCASSIDVASGAYNEQFFGPGTRLTVL.